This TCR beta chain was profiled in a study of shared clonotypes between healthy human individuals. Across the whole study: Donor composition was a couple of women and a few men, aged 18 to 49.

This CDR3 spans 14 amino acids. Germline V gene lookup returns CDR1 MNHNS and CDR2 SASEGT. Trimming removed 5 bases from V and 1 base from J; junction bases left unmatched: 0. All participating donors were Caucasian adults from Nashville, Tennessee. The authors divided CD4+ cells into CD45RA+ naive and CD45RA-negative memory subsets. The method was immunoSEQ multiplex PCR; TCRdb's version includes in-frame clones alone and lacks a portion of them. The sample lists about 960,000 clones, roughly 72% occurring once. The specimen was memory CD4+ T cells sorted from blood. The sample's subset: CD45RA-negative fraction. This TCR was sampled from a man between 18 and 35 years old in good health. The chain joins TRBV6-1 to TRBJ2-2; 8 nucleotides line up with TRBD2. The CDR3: CASSLAGNTGELFF. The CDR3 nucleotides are TGTGCCAGCAGTCTAGCGGGGAACACCGGGGAGCTGTTTTTT.